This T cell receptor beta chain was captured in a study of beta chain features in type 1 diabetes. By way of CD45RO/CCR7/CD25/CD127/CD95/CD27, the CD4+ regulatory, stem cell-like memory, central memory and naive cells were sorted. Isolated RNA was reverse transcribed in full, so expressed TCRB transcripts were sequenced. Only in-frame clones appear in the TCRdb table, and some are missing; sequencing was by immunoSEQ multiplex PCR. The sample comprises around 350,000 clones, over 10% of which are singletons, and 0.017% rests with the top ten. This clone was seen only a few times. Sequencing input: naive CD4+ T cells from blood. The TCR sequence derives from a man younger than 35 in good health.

CDR3: CASSQDSSGANVLTF. The DNA of the CDR3 is TGTGCCAGCTCACAGGACAGCTCTGGGGCCAACGTCCTGACTTTC. The chain couples TRBV18 to TRBJ2-6, with D maybe TRBD1 (6 bases). V lost 4 bases, J lost 0 bases, and 7 bases lay in between. The CDR3 sequence is 15 residues long. Germline V gene lookup returns CDR1 KGHSH and CDR2 LQKENI.